This T cell receptor (beta chain) came from a study of molecular identifiers for immune sequencing clone quantification. Study summary: Four portions were sequenced after RNA from about 20,000 or 100,000 naive CD8 cells was split five ways in replicates. Study-wide results and limits: Clones that exceeded 20 RNA copies held over 99% of effector molecules, yet under 1% in naive cells.

Naive CD8 T cell sorting was performed on the CD8+CD4-CCR7+CD45RA+ phenotype. This clonotype has at least ten counts. Antigen: not known. Previously described methods with listed TCR primers produced the bulk TCR libraries. TCRdb recomputed calls from the PCR reads with MiXCR, one row per CDR3 protein. Seen here are about 330,000 distinct CDR3 sequences, about 22% observed once, and the top ten hold 0.65% to 0.75%. The source material was naive CD8+ T cells from blood, with Jurkat cell RNA spiked in. Subset in this sample: FACS-sorted CD8+CD4-CCR7+CD45RA+ naive T cells. This TCR was sampled from a human donor in good health. Some libraries in this study had Jurkat cell RNA spiked in.

This CDR3 is CASSSTDRVEVHEQYF. DNA for the CDR3: TGTGCCAGCAGTTCCACGGACAGGGTCGAGGTCCACGAGCAGTACTTC. The J gene is TRBJ2-7, the V gene TRBV6-5; 8 bases match TRBD1. CDR3 size: 16 residues. The V gene end was trimmed by 4 bases and the J gene end by 5 bases; junction bases not matched to a gene: 13. Per germline, CDR1 MNHEY and CDR2 SVGAGI.